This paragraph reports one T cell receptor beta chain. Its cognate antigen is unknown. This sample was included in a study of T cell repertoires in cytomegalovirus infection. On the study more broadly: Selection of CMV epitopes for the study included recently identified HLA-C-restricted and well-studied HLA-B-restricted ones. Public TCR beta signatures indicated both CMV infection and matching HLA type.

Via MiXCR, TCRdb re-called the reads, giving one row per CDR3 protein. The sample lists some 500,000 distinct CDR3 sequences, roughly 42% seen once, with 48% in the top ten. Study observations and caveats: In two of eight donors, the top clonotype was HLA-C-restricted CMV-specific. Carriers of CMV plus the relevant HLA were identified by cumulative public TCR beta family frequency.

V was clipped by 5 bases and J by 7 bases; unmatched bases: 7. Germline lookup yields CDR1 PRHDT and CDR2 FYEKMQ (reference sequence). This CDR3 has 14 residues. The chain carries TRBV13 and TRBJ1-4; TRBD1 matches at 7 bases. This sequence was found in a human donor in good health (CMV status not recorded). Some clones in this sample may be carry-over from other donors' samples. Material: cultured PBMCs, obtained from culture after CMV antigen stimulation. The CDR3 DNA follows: TGTGCCAGCAGCCTTGACAGGGTCCCTGAAAAACTGTTTTTT. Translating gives CASSLDRVPEKLFF.